What follows is one TCR beta chain and its context. Its target is unknown. CDR3 length: 16 amino acids. V was pared by 3 bases and J by 4 bases, with 7 bases of the junction left unmatched. Germline V lookup: CDR1 MNHEY, CDR2 SVGAGI. 5'RACE template switching added a universal primer site and UMIs to TCR cDNA. One entry per CDR3 protein results from TCRdb running MiXCR on the 5' RACE reads. This sample has some 560,000 distinct CDR3 sequences; approximately 21% occur once, and the top ten carry roughly an eighth. This entry is derived from a study of T cells after yellow fever vaccination. Study-level results: Only a small proportion of the clonotypes turned up in both the CD4 and the CD8 compartments, likely arising from convergent recombination. In post-booster samples, most primary-vaccination clones reappeared (about 97% CD4, approximately 91% CD8).

The sample was PBMCs, taken 15 days after the yellow fever booster vaccination. This chain connects TRBV6-5 to TRBJ2-1; TRBD2 aligns across 9 bases. The sequence was obtained from a man aged 30-40 years who received the YFV17D yellow fever vaccine. CDR3 loop: CASSYRSLAGYNEQFF. The DNA of the CDR3 is TGTGCCAGCAGTTATCGGAGCCTAGCGGGGTACAATGAGCAGTTCTTC.